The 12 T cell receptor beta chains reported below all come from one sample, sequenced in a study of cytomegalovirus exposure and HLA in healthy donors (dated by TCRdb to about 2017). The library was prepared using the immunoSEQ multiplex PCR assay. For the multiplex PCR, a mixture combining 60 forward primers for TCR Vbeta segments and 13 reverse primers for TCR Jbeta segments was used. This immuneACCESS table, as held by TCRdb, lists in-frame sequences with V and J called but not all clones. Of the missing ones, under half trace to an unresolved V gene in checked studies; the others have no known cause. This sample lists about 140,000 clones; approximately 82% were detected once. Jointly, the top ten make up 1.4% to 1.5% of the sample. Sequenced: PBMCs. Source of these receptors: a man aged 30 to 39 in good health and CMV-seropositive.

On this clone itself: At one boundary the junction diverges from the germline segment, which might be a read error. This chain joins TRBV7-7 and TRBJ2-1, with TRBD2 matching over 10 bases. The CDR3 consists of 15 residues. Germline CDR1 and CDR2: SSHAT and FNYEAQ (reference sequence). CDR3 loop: CASSLGLAAYNEQFF. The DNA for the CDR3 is TGTGCTAGCAGCTTAGGACTAGCGGCCTACAATGAGCAGTTCTTC.

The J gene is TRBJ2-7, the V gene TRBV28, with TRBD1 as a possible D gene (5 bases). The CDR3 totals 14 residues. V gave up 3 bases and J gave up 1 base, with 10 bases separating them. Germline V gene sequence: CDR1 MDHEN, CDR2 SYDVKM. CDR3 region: CASSLGLLSYEQYF. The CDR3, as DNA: TGTGCCAGCAGTTTGGGGCTTCTTTCCTACGAGCAGTACTTC.

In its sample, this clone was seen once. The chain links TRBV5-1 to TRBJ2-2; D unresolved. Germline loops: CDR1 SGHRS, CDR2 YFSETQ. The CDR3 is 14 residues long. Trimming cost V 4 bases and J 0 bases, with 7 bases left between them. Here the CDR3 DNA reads TGCGCCAGCAGCCTCAGTACGAACACCGGGGAGCTGTTTTTT. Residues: CASSLSTNTGELFF.

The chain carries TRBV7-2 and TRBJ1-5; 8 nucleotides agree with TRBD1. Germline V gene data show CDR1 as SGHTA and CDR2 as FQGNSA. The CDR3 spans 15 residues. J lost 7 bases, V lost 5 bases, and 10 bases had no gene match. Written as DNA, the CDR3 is TGTGCCAGCAGCCTCCGACAGGGGAGCGGCCAGCCCCAGCATTTT. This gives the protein CASSLRQGSGQPQHF.

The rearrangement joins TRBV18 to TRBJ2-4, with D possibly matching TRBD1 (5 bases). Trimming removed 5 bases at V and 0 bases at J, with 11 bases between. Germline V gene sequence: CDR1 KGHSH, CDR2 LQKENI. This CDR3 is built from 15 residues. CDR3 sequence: CASSSDMLAKNIQYF. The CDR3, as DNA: TGTGCCAGCTCATCGGACATGCTAGCCAAAAACATTCAGTACTTC. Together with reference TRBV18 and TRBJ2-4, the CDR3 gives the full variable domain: NAGVMQNPRHLVRRRGQEARLRCSPMKGHSHVYWYRQLPEEGLKFMVYLQKENIIDESGMPKERFSAEFPKEGPSILRIQQVVRGDSAAYFCASSSDMLAKNIQYFGAGTRLSVL.

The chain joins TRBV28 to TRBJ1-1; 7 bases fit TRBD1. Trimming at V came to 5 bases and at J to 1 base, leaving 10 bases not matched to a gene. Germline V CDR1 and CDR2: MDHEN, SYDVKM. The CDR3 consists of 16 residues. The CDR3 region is CASSLPLDRANTEAFF. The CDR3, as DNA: TGTGCCAGCAGTCTACCACTCGACAGGGCGAACACTGAAGCTTTCTTT.

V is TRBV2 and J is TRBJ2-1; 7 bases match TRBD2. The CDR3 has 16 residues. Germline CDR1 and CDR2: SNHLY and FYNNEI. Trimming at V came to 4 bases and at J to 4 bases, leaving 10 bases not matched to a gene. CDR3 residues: CASSVTRDYGYNEQFF. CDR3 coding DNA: TGTGCCAGCAGTGTAACGAGGGACTACGGGTACAATGAGCAGTTCTTC.

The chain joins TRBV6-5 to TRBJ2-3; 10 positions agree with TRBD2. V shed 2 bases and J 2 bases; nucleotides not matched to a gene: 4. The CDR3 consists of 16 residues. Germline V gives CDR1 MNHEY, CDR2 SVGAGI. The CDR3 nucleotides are TGTGCCAGCAGTTACGAGCTAGCGGGAGTCACAGATACGCAGTATTTT. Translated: CASSYELAGVTDTQYF.

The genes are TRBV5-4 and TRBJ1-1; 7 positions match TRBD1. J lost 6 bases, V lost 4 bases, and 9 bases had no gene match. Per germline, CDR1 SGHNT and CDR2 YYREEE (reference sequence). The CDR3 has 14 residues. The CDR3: CASSLQTGTPEAFF. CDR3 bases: TGTGCCAGCAGCCTACAGACAGGGACCCCTGAAGCTTTCTTT.

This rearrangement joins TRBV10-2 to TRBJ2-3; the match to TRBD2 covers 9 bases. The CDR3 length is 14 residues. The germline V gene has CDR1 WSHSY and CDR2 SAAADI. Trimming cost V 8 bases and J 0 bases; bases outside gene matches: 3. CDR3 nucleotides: TGCGCCAGCGAGCGGGGGGCCAGCACAGATACGCAGTATTTT. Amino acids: CASERGASTDTQYF.

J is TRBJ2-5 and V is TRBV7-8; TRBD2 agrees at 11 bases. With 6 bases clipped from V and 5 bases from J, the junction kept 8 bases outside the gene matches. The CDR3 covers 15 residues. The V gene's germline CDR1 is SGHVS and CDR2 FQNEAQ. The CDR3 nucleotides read TGTGCCAGCAGGCAAATAGCGGGAGGGGGGGAGACCCAGTACTTC. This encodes CASRQIAGGGETQYF.

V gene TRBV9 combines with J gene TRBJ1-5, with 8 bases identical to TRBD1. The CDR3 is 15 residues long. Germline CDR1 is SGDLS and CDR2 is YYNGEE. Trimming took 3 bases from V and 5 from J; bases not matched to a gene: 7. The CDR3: CASSAGTGDYQPQHF. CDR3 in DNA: TGTGCCAGCAGCGCCGGGACAGGTGACTATCAGCCCCAGCATTTT.